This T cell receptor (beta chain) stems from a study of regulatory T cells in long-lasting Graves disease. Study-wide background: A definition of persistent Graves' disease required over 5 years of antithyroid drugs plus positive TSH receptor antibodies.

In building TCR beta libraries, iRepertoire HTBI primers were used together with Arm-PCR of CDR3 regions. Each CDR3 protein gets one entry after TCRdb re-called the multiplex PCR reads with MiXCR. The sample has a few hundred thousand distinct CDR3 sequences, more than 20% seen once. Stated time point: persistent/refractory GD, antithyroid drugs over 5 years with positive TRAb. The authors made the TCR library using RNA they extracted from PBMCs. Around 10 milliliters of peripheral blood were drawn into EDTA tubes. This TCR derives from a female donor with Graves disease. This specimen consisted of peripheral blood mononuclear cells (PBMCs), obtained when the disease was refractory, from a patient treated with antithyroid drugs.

The CDR3: CASSYPGLAGENEQFF. In nucleotides, the CDR3 is TGTGCCAGCAGTTACCCCGGACTAGCGGGAGAGAATGAGCAGTTCTTC. The J gene is TRBJ2-1, the V gene TRBV6-5; 13 bases line up with TRBD2. V lost 2 bases to trimming and J lost 7 bases; unmatched junction nucleotides: 5. The CDR3 length is 16 residues. Looked up from germline, CDR1 is MNHEY and CDR2 is SVGAGI.